The clone carrying this T cell receptor (beta chain) was seen many times. Its antigen is not known. Regions amplified from RNA transcripts were the TCR beta CDR3 regions. First-round RT-PCR with HTBI primers amplified the TCR CDR3 region. Each CDR3 protein is one row after TCRdb ran MiXCR on the multiplex PCR reads. This sample has 500,000 to 650,000 distinct CDR3 sequences, with about 15% found just once. The record originates from a study of T cells in Graves' hyperthyroidism and ophthalmopathy. Study-wide findings and caveats: Blood also contained most expanded thyroid clonotypes above 0.001.

Uncontrolled infection, other autoimmune disease, pregnancy and lactation each barred patients from inclusion. Diagnoses were made from clinical symptoms, serum measures (thyroxine and TRAb), thyroid ultrasound and orbital computed tomography. Fresh peripheral blood, approximately 10 ml, was the source of the PBMCs. This receptor was taken from a woman between 45 and 60 years old with Graves' ophthalmopathy. Source material: blood.

The CDR3 reads CASSLFTSGSYNEQFF. The CDR3 region has the DNA TGTGCCAGCAGCTTGTTCACTAGCGGCTCCTACAATGAGCAGTTCTTC. The chain couples TRBV5-4 to TRBJ2-1; TRBD2 aligns across 8 bases. CDR3 size: 16 residues. V was clipped by 1 base and J by 0 bases; unmatched bases: 3. The germline V gene encodes CDR1 SGHNT and CDR2 YYREEE (reference sequence).